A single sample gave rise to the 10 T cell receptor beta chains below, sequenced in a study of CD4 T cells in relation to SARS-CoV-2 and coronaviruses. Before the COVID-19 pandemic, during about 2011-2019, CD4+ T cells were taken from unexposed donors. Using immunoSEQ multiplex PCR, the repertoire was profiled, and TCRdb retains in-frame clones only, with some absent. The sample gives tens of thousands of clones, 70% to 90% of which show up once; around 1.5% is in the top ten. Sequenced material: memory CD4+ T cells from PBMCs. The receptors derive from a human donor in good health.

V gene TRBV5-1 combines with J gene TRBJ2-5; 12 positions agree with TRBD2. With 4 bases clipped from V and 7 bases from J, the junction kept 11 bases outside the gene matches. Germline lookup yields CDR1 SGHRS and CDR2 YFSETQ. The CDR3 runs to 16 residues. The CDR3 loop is CASSPSLAGGSGTQYF. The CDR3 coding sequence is TGCGCCAGCAGCCCTTCCCTAGCGGGAGGGTCGGGGACCCAGTACTTC.

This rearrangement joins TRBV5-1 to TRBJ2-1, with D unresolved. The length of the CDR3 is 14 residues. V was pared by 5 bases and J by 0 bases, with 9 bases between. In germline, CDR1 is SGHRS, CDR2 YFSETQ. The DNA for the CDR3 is TGCGCCAGCAGGCCCCTAAGCTCCTACAATGAGCAGTTCTTC. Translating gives CASRPLSSYNEQFF.

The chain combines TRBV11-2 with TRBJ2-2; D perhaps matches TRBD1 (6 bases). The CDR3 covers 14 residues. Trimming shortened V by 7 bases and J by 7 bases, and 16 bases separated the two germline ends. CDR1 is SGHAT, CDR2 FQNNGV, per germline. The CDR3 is CASTTATGIGELFF. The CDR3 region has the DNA TGTGCCAGCACCACGGCGACAGGCATCGGGGAGCTGTTTTTT.

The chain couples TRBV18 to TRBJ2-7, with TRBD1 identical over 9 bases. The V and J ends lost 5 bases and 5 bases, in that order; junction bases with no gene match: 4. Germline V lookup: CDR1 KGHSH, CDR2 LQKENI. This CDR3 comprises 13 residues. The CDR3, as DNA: TGTGCCAGCTCAGGACAGGGGTTAAACGAGCAGTACTTC. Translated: CASSGQGLNEQYF.

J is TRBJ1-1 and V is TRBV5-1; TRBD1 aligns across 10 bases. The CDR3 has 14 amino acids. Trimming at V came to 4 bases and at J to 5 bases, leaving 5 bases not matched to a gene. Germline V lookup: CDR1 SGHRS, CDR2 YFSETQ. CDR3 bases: TGCGCCAGCAGCACCCGACAGGGGGCGACTGAAGCTTTCTTT. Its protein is CASSTRQGATEAFF.

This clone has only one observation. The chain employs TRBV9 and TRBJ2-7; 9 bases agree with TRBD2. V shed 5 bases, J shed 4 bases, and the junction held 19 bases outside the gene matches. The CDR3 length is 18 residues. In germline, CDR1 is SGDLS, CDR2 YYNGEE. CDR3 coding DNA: TGTGCCAGCAGGTTAGCGGGAGCCCAGCCCCTTTTTAAATACGAGCAGTACTTC. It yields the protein CASRLAGAQPLFKYEQYF.

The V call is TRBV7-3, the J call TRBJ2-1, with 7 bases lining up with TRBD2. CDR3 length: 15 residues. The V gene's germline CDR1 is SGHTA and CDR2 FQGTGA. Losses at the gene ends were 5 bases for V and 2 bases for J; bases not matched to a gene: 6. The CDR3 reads CASSPSGTPYNEQFF. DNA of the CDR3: TGTGCCAGCAGCCCAAGCGGGACCCCCTACAATGAGCAGTTCTTC.

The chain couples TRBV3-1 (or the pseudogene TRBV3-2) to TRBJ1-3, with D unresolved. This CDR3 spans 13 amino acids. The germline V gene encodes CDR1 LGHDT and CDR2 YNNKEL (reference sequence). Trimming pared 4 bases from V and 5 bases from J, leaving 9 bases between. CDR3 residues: CASSLRSRNTIYF. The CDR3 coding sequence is TGTGCCAGCAGCCTCAGAAGTCGAAACACCATATATTTT.

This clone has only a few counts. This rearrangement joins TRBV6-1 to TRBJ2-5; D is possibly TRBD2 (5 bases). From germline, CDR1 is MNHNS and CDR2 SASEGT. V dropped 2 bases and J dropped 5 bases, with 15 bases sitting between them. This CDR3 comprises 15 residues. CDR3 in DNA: TGTGCCAGCAGTGAAAGAGGAGGACGGGCCGAGACCCAGTACTTC. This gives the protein CASSERGGRAETQYF.

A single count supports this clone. The CDR3 region is CASSLWTGKVTDTQYF. In DNA form, the CDR3 reads TGTGCCAGCAGTTTATGGACAGGGAAAGTGACAGATACGCAGTATTTT. V and J are TRBV27 and TRBJ2-3, with 8 nucleotides matching TRBD1. There are 16 residues in the CDR3. The germline V gene has CDR1 MNHEY and CDR2 SMNVEV (reference sequence). J lost 3 bases, V lost 1 base, and 6 bases had no gene match.